This entry lists 20 T cell receptor beta chains sequenced from one sample in a study of T cell clones after liver transplantation. Assay used: immunoSEQ multiplex PCR; TCRdb lists only in-frame clones, some missing. The sample has approximately 100,000 clones; 75% to 90% are singletons. Specimen: CD4+ T cells from blood, collected before liver transplant. All receptors derive from a human donor who received a liver transplant.

This clone showed up just a few times. The chain couples TRBV2 to TRBJ2-4; no reliable D call. The CDR3 has 13 residues. Deletions cut 7 bases from V and 5 bases from J, with 12 bases between. The germline gives CDR1 SNHLY, CDR2 FYNNEI. The CDR3 here is CASTSGFQNIQYF. DNA for the CDR3: TGTGCCAGCACTTCCGGGTTCCAAAACATTCAGTACTTC. Together with reference TRBV2 and TRBJ2-4, the CDR3 gives the full variable domain: EPEVTQTPSHQVTQMGQEVILRCVPISNHLYFYWYRQILGQKVEFLVSFYNNEISEKSEIFDDQFSVERPDGSNFTLKIRSTKLEDSAMYFCASTSGFQNIQYFGAGTRLSVL.

The chain carries TRBV5-1 and TRBJ2-7; 9 bases match TRBD1. Trimming cost V 2 bases and J 6 bases; bases outside gene matches: 9. Germline-derived CDR1 and CDR2 are SGHRS and YFSETQ. This CDR3 spans 15 amino acids. The CDR3 coding sequence is TGCGCCAGCAGCTTAAACCGGGACAGGGAGGCCGAGCAGTACTTC. Translated: CASSLNRDREAEQYF.

The chain uses TRBV7-2 and TRBJ2-7, with 9 nucleotides matching TRBD1. The CDR3 contains 14 residues. Germline-derived CDR1 and CDR2 are SGHTA and FQGNSA. After removal of 4 bases from V and 3 bases from J, the junction contained 4 bases not matched to a gene. CDR3 sequence reads: CASSSGTGYYEQYF. In DNA form, the CDR3 reads TGTGCCAGCAGCTCCGGGACAGGGTACTACGAGCAGTACTTC. Full variable domain (missing parts from reference TRBV7-2 and TRBJ2-7): GAGVSQSPSNKVTEKGKDVELRCDPISGHTALYWYRQSLGQGLEFLIYFQGNSAPDKSGLPSDRFSAERTGGSVSTLTIQRTQQEDSAVYLCASSSGTGYYEQYFGPGTRLTVT.

This chain uses TRBV4-1 with TRBJ2-3; 11 positions match TRBD2. Germline V gene data show CDR1 as MGHRA and CDR2 as YSYEKL. With 4 bases clipped from V and 0 bases from J, the junction kept 6 bases outside the gene matches. The CDR3 is made up of 17 amino acids. CDR3: CASSPGTSGTSTDTQYF. The CDR3 nucleotides are TGCGCCAGCAGCCCAGGGACTAGCGGTACTAGCACAGATACGCAGTATTTT.

The chain is built from TRBV27 and TRBJ2-6, with TRBD2 matching over 7 bases. Germline values: CDR1 MNHEY, CDR2 SMNVEV (reference sequence). The J segment lost 2 bases and the V segment lost 6 bases, leaving 4 bases of the junction unmatched. There are 15 residues in the CDR3. For the CDR3, the DNA is TGTGCCAGCAGCCAGGGAGGGGCTGGGGCCAACGTCCTGACTTTC. This translates into CASSQGGAGANVLTF.

The chain is built from TRBV18 and TRBJ2-3; no firm D call. Trimming took 5 bases from V and 0 from J, leaving 9 bases between them. Germline CDR1 reads KGHSH; CDR2 reads LQKENI. This CDR3 is built from 14 residues. The DNA for the CDR3 is TGTGCCAGCTCAGCCTTATCAAGCACAGATACGCAGTATTTT. Its protein is CASSALSSTDTQYF. The variable domain in full, completed from reference TRBV18 and TRBJ2-3, reads NAGVMQNPRHLVRRRGQEARLRCSPMKGHSHVYWYRQLPEEGLKFMVYLQKENIIDESGMPKERFSAEFPKEGPSILRIQQVVRGDSAAYFCASSALSSTDTQYFGPGTRLTVL.

This chain joins TRBV18 and TRBJ2-7; 10 bases agree with TRBD2. CDR1 and CDR2 from the germline V gene are KGHSH and LQKENI. Unmatched junction bases numbered 11, after V lost 2 bases and J lost 10 bases. CDR3 size: 15 residues. CDR3 DNA sequence: TGTGCCAGCTCACCAGAGAGCGCTAGCGGGAGATCACAGTACTTC. Its protein product is CASSPESASGRSQYF. Full variable domain (rest looked up from reference TRBV18 and TRBJ2-7): NAGVMQNPRHLVRRRGQEARLRCSPMKGHSHVYWYRQLPEEGLKFMVYLQKENIIDESGMPKERFSAEFPKEGPSILRIQQVVRGDSAAYFCASSPESASGRSQYFGPGTRLTVT.

The V call is TRBV4-1, the J call TRBJ2-7, with D possibly being TRBD2 (5 bases). The V gene lost 2 bases and the J gene lost 0 bases, with 11 bases spanning the gap. The CDR3 length is 15 residues. CDR1 is MGHRA, CDR2 YSYEKL, per germline. CDR3 in DNA: TGCGCCAGCAGCCAACAATTCACTAGCTCCTACGAGCAGTACTTC. Protein sequence: CASSQQFTSSYEQYF.

The gene calls are TRBV6-1 and TRBJ2-3; TRBD2 matches 8 bases. CDR1 MNHNS and CDR2 SASEGT come from the germline V gene. The CDR3 runs 15 residues. Trimming at V came to 8 bases and at J to 1 base, leaving 8 bases not matched to a gene. The CDR3 protein is CASRMTSVRTDTQYF. CDR3 DNA sequence: TGTGCCAGCCGTATGACTAGCGTTCGCACAGATACGCAGTATTTT.

This clone has just a few counts. The genes are TRBV19 and TRBJ1-1; 7 nucleotides align to TRBD1. V shed 3 bases and J 7 bases; nucleotides not matched to a gene: 14. CDR3 size: 16 residues. CDR1 is LNHDA and CDR2 is SQIVND in the germline V gene (reference sequence). The CDR3 nucleotides read TGTGCCAGTAGTATTACCAGGGGGATAACTTATTTTGAAGCTTTCTTT. Encoded protein: CASSITRGITYFEAFF. The complete variable domain, with remaining parts taken from reference TRBV19 and TRBJ1-1, reads DGGITQSPKYLFRKEGQNVTLSCEQNLNHDAMYWYRQDPGQGLRLIYYSQIVNDFQKGDIAEGYSVSREKKESFPLTVTSAQKNPTAFYLCASSITRGITYFEAFFGQGTRLTVV.

V is TRBV20-1 and J is TRBJ2-4; 8 bases agree with TRBD2. The V gene's germline CDR1 is DFQATT and CDR2 SNEGSKA (reference sequence). The CDR3 has 10 amino acids. V lost 0 bases and J lost 14; bases outside the gene matches: 0. CDR3: CSARELAEYF. CDR3 DNA: TGCAGTGCTAGAGAACTAGCGGAGTACTTC.

The CDR3 DNA reads TGTGCCAGCACACTGGGAGGGCCGCCCGCTAATTCACCCCTCCACTTT. Its translation: CASTLGGPPANSPLHF. The chain carries TRBV28 and TRBJ1-6; D is uncertain. Germline-derived CDR1 and CDR2 are MDHEN and SYDVKM. V lost 7 bases to trimming and J lost 6 bases, with 19 bases between them. This CDR3 is 16 amino acids long.

V and J are TRBV29-1 and TRBJ2-7; the D is unclear. CDR3 length: 11 amino acids. V was shortened by 3 bases and J by 2 bases, with 5 bases between the two germline ends. Germline assignment: CDR1 SQVTM and CDR2 ANQGSEA. CDR3 loop: CSVDGTYEQYF. The CDR3 DNA reads as TGCAGCGTTGACGGAACCTACGAGCAGTACTTC.

V usage is TRBV5-5 and J usage is TRBJ2-7, with no clear D. This CDR3 region has 13 residues. Germline V gives CDR1 SGHKS, CDR2 YYEKEE (reference sequence). Trimming took 4 bases from V and 2 from J, leaving 10 bases between them. CDR3 DNA: TGTGCCAGCAGCCCACCTTCCCCCTACGAGCAGTACTTC. Amino acid sequence: CASSPPSPYEQYF.

This clone was seen once. The genes are TRBV19 and TRBJ1-5; TRBD1 matches at 9 bases. The length of the CDR3 is 17 residues. Trimming took 3 bases from V and 7 from J; bases not matched to a gene: 13. CDR1 and CDR2 (germline): LNHDA, SQIVND (reference sequence). The CDR3 spells CASSITGGAGTGQPQHF. DNA for the CDR3: TGTGCCAGTAGTATCACAGGGGGCGCCGGTACAGGGCAGCCCCAGCATTTT.

The chain carries TRBV25-1 and TRBJ1-6; D perhaps matches TRBD1 (6 bases). Germline V gene sequence: CDR1 MGHDK, CDR2 SYGVNS. Trimming pared 3 bases from V and 6 bases from J, leaving 15 bases between. The CDR3 length is 16 residues. This chain's CDR3 is CASSDSHRVSNSPLHF. The CDR3 DNA sequence: TGTGCCAGCAGTGACTCACACAGGGTCTCTAATTCACCCCTCCACTTT.

As for this clone: Since a much larger clone is just one base distant, this may be a read error. This chain joins TRBV11-3 and TRBJ2-2; the D is unclear. Looked up from germline, CDR1 is SGHNT and CDR2 is YENEEA. This CDR3 has 12 residues. V gave up 5 bases and J gave up 2 bases, with 3 bases separating them. CDR3 amino acids: CASSVNTGELFF. The CDR3, as DNA: TGTGCCAGCAGCGTAAACACCGGGGAGCTGTTTTTT.

The gene calls are TRBV18 and TRBJ2-5, with 14 bases identical to TRBD2. The length of the CDR3 is 16 residues. With 5 bases clipped from V and 3 bases from J, the junction kept 5 bases outside the gene matches. Germline V gene lookup returns CDR1 KGHSH and CDR2 LQKENI. The chain's CDR3 is CASSTTSGGAKETQYF. The CDR3 coding sequence is TGTGCCAGCTCAACGACTAGCGGGGGGGCCAAAGAGACCCAGTACTTC.

The rearrangement links TRBV28 to TRBJ2-1; the D gene is possibly TRBD2 (6 bases). The length of the CDR3 is 15 residues. The germline CDR1 and CDR2 sequences are MDHEN and SYDVKM. The V end was cut by 2 bases, the J end by 0 bases, with 8 bases between. Here the CDR3 reads CASSLVAVSYNEQFF. In DNA, the CDR3 is TGTGCCAGCAGTTTAGTAGCGGTCTCCTACAATGAGCAGTTCTTC.

This clone turned up a few times. V and J are TRBV18 and TRBJ1-1; D perhaps matches TRBD1 (5 bases). The CDR3 contains 12 residues. Germline CDR1 and CDR2: KGHSH and LQKENI. Trimming left V 4 bases short and J 4 bases short, with 7 bases between. CDR3 nucleotides: TGTGCCAGCTCACGAGGGGCCACTGAAGCTTTCTTT. Translated, it gives CASSRGATEAFF.